A single sample gave rise to the 29 T cell receptor beta chains below, sequenced in a study of beta chain features in type 1 diabetes. All of the isolated RNA was reverse transcribed, so expressed TCRB transcripts were sequenced. Assay: immunoSEQ multiplex PCR; the TCRdb copy retains only in-frame clones and omits some. The data hold around 400,000 clones, with over 9.5% observed a single time. Sequenced sample: naive CD4+ T cells from blood. All receptors derive from a man between 18 and 29 years old in good health.

Of note for this clone: Other DNA sequences of this sample code for an identical CDR3. The chain uses TRBV10-3 and TRBJ1-1; TRBD1 might be the D (5 bases). CDR1 is ENHRY and CDR2 is SYGVKD in the germline V gene. The CDR3 consists of 13 residues. Trimming removed 3 bases from V and 0 bases from J, with 5 bases in between. The CDR3 sequence is CAISDRVNTEAFF. The CDR3 coding sequence is TGTGCCATCAGTGACAGGGTGAACACTGAAGCTTTCTTT.

To note about this clone: Because the CDR3 is missing its conserved closing phenylalanine or tryptophan, this is likely a read error. The CDR3 sequence: CASSVDPFGQPQHL. The CDR3 coding sequence is TGTGCCAGCAGCGTCGACCCCTTTGGGCAGCCCCAGCATTTA. The chain links TRBV5-4 to TRBJ1-5; D remains unclear. V was cut by 4 bases and J by 7 bases, with 15 bases left in between. Germline loops: CDR1 SGHNT, CDR2 YYREEE (reference sequence). The CDR3 sequence is 14 residues long.

The chain carries TRBV7-2 and TRBJ2-5, with no clear D. This CDR3 spans 14 amino acids. V was pared by 5 bases and J by 13 bases, with 23 bases between. The germline V gene encodes CDR1 SGHTA and CDR2 FQGNSA. Here the CDR3 reads CASSLPTIDGQRYF. The CDR3 nucleotides are TGTGCCAGCAGCCTACCAACAATAGACGGCCAGCGGTACTTC.

The chain has TRBV10-3 and TRBJ2-7, with 10 positions matching TRBD1. J lost 3 bases, V lost 6 bases, and 5 bases had no gene match. From germline, CDR1 is ENHRY and CDR2 SYGVKD. The CDR3 totals 14 residues. The CDR3 is CAIRPGQGIYEQYF. The CDR3 coding sequence is TGTGCCATCAGGCCGGGACAGGGGATCTACGAGCAGTACTTC.

This clone was counted only a few times. The genes are TRBV5-6 and TRBJ2-1; 9 bases align to TRBD2. The V gene's germline CDR1 is SGHDT and CDR2 YYEEEE. Trimming at V came to 0 bases and at J to 6 bases, leaving 4 bases not matched to a gene. CDR3 length: 15 residues. CDR3 DNA: TGTGCCAGCAGCTTGGGCGGGAGGGCCCCCAATGAGCAGTTCTTC. It yields the protein CASSLGGRAPNEQFF.

The chain joins TRBV18 to TRBJ1-1, with a tentative D call TRBD1 (5 bases). The germline gives CDR1 KGHSH, CDR2 LQKENI. The V and J ends lost 4 bases and 0 bases respectively, with 18 bases between them. CDR3 size: 17 residues. CDR3: CASSQRRGTSMNTEAFF. CDR3 DNA: TGTGCCAGCTCACAAAGAAGGGGTACATCGATGAACACTGAAGCTTTCTTT.

This clone occurred a few times. The rearrangement joins TRBV19 to TRBJ2-1, with D maybe TRBD1 (6 bases). This CDR3 is built from 15 residues. Looked up from germline, CDR1 is LNHDA and CDR2 is SQIVND (reference sequence). Trimming took 2 bases from V and 4 from J, leaving 12 bases between them. This CDR3 is CASSISRGGYNEQFF. The CDR3 DNA is TGTGCCAGTAGTATATCCAGGGGTGGTTACAATGAGCAGTTCTTC.

The gene calls are TRBV7-3 and TRBJ2-1, with TRBD1 matching 7 bases. V gave up 4 bases and J gave up 4 bases; unmatched junction bases: 1. Germline V gene data show CDR1 as SGHTA and CDR2 as FQGTGA. This CDR3 comprises 13 residues. The CDR3 sequence: CASSWGQYNEQFF. CDR3 bases: TGTGCCAGCAGCTGGGGACAGTACAATGAGCAGTTCTTC.

This rearrangement joins TRBV9 to TRBJ2-4, with 7 positions matching TRBD1. The V segment lost 3 bases and the J segment 4 bases; nucleotides outside the gene matches: 4. The CDR3 runs 14 residues. The germline V gene has CDR1 SGDLS and CDR2 YYNGEE. CDR3 in amino acids: CASSDPGQKNIQYF. The CDR3 bases are TGTGCCAGCAGCGACCCGGGACAGAAAAACATTCAGTACTTC.

This chain connects TRBV2 to TRBJ2-5, with D perhaps TRBD2 (6 bases). With 2 bases removed from V and 5 bases from J, the gap between germline ends came to 15 bases. CDR3 length: 15 residues. Germline V lookup: CDR1 SNHLY, CDR2 FYNNEI. In DNA form, the CDR3 reads TGTGCCAGCAGTGAACTGCTAGCGTATGGGGAGACCCAGTACTTC. Translated: CASSELLAYGETQYF.

This clone was counted between two and nine times. This chain connects TRBV6-4 to TRBJ1-5; D not resolved. Trimming removed 6 bases at V and 6 bases at J, with 3 bases between. This CDR3 contains 10 residues. The germline gives CDR1 MRHNA, CDR2 SNTAGT. The CDR3 DNA follows: TGTGCCAGCAGCCTTCAGCCCCAGCATTTT. The encoded protein is CASSLQPQHF.

This chain joins TRBV5-6 and TRBJ1-1, with D tentatively TRBD1 (6 bases). Germline V gene lookup returns CDR1 SGHDT and CDR2 YYEEEE. The CDR3 sequence is 14 residues long. Trimming removed 4 bases at V and 3 bases at J, with 13 bases between. Here the CDR3 DNA reads TGTGCCAGCAGCCCCGGGGGGCGGCACACTGAAGCTTTCTTT. As protein: CASSPGGRHTEAFF. Filled out from reference TRBV5-6 and TRBJ1-1, the complete variable domain reads DAGVTQSPTHLIKTRGQQVTLRCSPKSGHDTVSWYQQALGQGPQFIFQYYEEEERQRGNFPDRFSGHQFPNYSSELNVNALLLGDSALYLCASSPGGRHTEAFFGQGTRLTVV.

The chain couples TRBV5-6 to TRBJ1-5; maybe TRBD1 (5 bases). The germline gives CDR1 SGHDT, CDR2 YYEEEE. V lost 3 bases and J 4 bases, leaving 17 bases between the germline ends. The CDR3 is 16 residues long. DNA of the CDR3: TGTGCCAGCAGCTCGCTGCGGGGCCCAGGTAATCAGCCCCAGCATTTT. Amino acid sequence: CASSSLRGPGNQPQHF.

This clone was counted between two and nine times. The chain recombines TRBV30 with TRBJ1-1; D remains unclear. Trimming left V 4 bases short and J 3 bases short, with 12 bases between. Germline assignment: CDR1 GTSNPN and CDR2 SVGIG (reference sequence). The CDR3 sequence is 13 residues long. CDR3 sequence reads: CAWMARRDTEAFF. CDR3 coding DNA: TGTGCCTGGATGGCGAGGCGCGACACTGAAGCTTTCTTT.

The CDR3 spells CASSLGLSNHGYTF. The DNA for the CDR3 is TGTGCCAGCAGCTTAGGGTTGAGCAACCATGGCTACACCTTC. The V gene is TRBV7-8, the J gene TRBJ1-2; D unclear. Germline CDR1 SGHVS, CDR2 FQNEAQ. The CDR3 consists of 14 residues. V shed 1 base and J shed 6 bases, with 12 bases lying between them.

In this sample, this clone turned up a few times. The sample carries other DNA sequences with the same CDR3. The V gene is TRBV28, the J gene TRBJ2-1; 7 positions match TRBD2. This CDR3 is 13 amino acids long. Germline lookup yields CDR1 MDHEN and CDR2 SYDVKM. Unmatched junction bases numbered 3, after V lost 3 bases and J lost 7 bases. DNA for the CDR3: TGTGCCAGCAGTTTCGGGGGGTCAAATGAGCAGTTCTTC. It translates to CASSFGGSNEQFF.

The chain uses TRBV27 and TRBJ1-1; D is uncertain. Germline V lookup: CDR1 MNHEY, CDR2 SMNVEV (reference sequence). With 6 bases removed from V and 0 bases from J, the gap between germline ends came to 8 bases. This CDR3 is built from 13 residues. CDR3 in DNA: TGTGCCAGCAGCTCCCCTTTGAACACTGAAGCTTTCTTT. Protein sequence: CASSSPLNTEAFF.

This clone has a handful of counts. V is TRBV25-1 and J is TRBJ1-6; D unresolved. V gave up 2 bases and J gave up 7 bases, with 12 bases separating them. The CDR3 has 15 amino acids. Germline CDR1 MGHDK, CDR2 SYGVNS. CDR3 bases: TGTGCCAGCAGTGAAATGGGCCTGATGAATTCACCCCTCCACTTT. It translates to CASSEMGLMNSPLHF.

The sample holds a few counts of this clone. The rearrangement uses TRBV30 and TRBJ1-5; D ambiguous. Per germline, CDR1 GTSNPN and CDR2 SVGIG (reference sequence). The CDR3 is made up of 13 amino acids. Trimming removed 0 bases at V and 3 bases at J, with 6 bases between. The CDR3 spells CAWSVGVNQPQHF. CDR3 nucleotide sequence: TGTGCCTGGAGTGTCGGGGTCAATCAGCCCCAGCATTTT.

This chain joins TRBV7-2 and TRBJ1-1; D gene unclear. The V and J ends lost 1 base and 1 base respectively, with 7 bases between them. Germline V gene lookup returns CDR1 SGHTA and CDR2 FQGNSA. The CDR3 has 14 residues. The CDR3: CASSLGHQNTEAFF. In DNA, the CDR3 is TGTGCCAGCAGCTTAGGACATCAGAACACTGAAGCTTTCTTT.

The chain carries TRBV5-1 and TRBJ2-5; tentatively, D is TRBD2 (6 bases). Germline assignment: CDR1 SGHRS and CDR2 YFSETQ. This CDR3 contains 15 residues. The V and J ends lost 3 bases and 5 bases respectively, with 17 bases between them. The CDR3 loop is CASSSSWDFRETQYF. Written as DNA, the CDR3 is TGCGCCAGCAGCTCAAGCTGGGACTTTCGGGAGACCCAGTACTTC.

The chain joins TRBV25-1 to TRBJ2-5; 8 bases line up with TRBD2. Germline V gene lookup returns CDR1 MGHDK and CDR2 SYGVNS. V gave up 7 bases and J gave up 4 bases; unmatched junction bases: 14. The CDR3 extends over 16 amino acids. CDR3 DNA: TGTGCCAGCACTAGAAATACGGGGGGGCCGGGAGAGACCCAGTACTTC. Protein sequence: CASTRNTGGPGETQYF.

The rearrangement uses TRBV4-2 and TRBJ2-5, with 9 bases fitting TRBD2. This CDR3 is built from 16 residues. V dropped 0 bases and J dropped 3; count of bases not matched to a gene: 5. Germline assignment: CDR1 LGHNA and CDR2 YNFKEQ. Here the CDR3 DNA reads TGTGCCAGCAGCCAAGAGATTCGCGGGGGGGAAGAGACCCAGTACTTC. This gives the protein CASSQEIRGGEETQYF.

This sequence joins TRBV25-1 and TRBJ2-1; 13 bases fit TRBD2. Germline-derived CDR1 and CDR2 are MGHDK and SYGVNS. This CDR3 has 16 residues. Unmatched junction bases numbered 8, after V lost 6 bases and J lost 6 bases. The CDR3, as DNA: TGTGCCAGCAGCAAAAGACTAGCGGGAGGTGTCAATGAGCAGTTCTTC. Amino acids: CASSKRLAGGVNEQFF.

V usage is TRBV7-9 and J usage is TRBJ1-6; 9 positions match TRBD1. CDR3 length: 16 amino acids. After removal of 3 bases from V and 6 bases from J, the junction contained 6 bases not matched to a gene. Germline V gene sequence: CDR1 SEHNR, CDR2 FQNEAQ (reference sequence). The DNA of the CDR3 is TGTGCCAGCAGCTTGGTTACAGGGGGCCGTAATTCACCCCTCCACTTT. This gives the protein CASSLVTGGRNSPLHF.

This clone was seen a handful of times. The V and J genes are TRBV21-1 and TRBJ2-7; the D call of TRBD1 is as the table states it, not checked on the DNA. TRBV21-1 is flagged as a pseudogene. This CDR3 is built from 21 residues. CDR3 sequence reads: CASSKDVFRRTEDRQTYEQYF. CDR3 DNA: TGTGCCAGCAGCAAAGACGTATTCCGCCGTACGGAGGACAGGCAGACCTACGAGCAGTACTTC.

The rearrangement links TRBV7-9 to TRBJ2-4, with TRBD1 matching over 9 bases. The V gene's germline CDR1 is SEHNR and CDR2 FQNEAQ (reference sequence). V trimming: 5 bases; J trimming: 1 base; junction bases outside the gene matches: 6. The CDR3 length is 16 residues. CDR3 sequence (DNA): TGTGCCAGCAGCCCTGGACAGGGGATGGCCAAAAACATTCAGTACTTC. Protein product: CASSPGQGMAKNIQYF.

This clone has more than one count but fewer than ten. The chain joins TRBV10-3 to TRBJ2-1; 7 nucleotides match TRBD2. Trimming at V came to 8 bases and at J to 6 bases, leaving 10 bases not matched to a gene. From germline, CDR1 is ENHRY and CDR2 SYGVKD. The CDR3 contains 14 residues. The CDR3 is CAIWAGASLNEQFF. The CDR3 DNA is TGTGCCATCTGGGCGGGAGCCTCTCTCAATGAGCAGTTCTTC.

The sample holds a few counts of this clone. V is TRBV9 and J is TRBJ2-5; D may be TRBD1 (6 bases). There are 15 residues in the CDR3. Germline values: CDR1 SGDLS, CDR2 YYNGEE. V lost 4 bases to trimming and J lost 5 bases, with 18 bases between them. As DNA, the CDR3 is TGTGCCAGCAGCCCACAGGGACCTCGGCGGGAGACCCAGTACTTC. Protein sequence: CASSPQGPRRETQYF.